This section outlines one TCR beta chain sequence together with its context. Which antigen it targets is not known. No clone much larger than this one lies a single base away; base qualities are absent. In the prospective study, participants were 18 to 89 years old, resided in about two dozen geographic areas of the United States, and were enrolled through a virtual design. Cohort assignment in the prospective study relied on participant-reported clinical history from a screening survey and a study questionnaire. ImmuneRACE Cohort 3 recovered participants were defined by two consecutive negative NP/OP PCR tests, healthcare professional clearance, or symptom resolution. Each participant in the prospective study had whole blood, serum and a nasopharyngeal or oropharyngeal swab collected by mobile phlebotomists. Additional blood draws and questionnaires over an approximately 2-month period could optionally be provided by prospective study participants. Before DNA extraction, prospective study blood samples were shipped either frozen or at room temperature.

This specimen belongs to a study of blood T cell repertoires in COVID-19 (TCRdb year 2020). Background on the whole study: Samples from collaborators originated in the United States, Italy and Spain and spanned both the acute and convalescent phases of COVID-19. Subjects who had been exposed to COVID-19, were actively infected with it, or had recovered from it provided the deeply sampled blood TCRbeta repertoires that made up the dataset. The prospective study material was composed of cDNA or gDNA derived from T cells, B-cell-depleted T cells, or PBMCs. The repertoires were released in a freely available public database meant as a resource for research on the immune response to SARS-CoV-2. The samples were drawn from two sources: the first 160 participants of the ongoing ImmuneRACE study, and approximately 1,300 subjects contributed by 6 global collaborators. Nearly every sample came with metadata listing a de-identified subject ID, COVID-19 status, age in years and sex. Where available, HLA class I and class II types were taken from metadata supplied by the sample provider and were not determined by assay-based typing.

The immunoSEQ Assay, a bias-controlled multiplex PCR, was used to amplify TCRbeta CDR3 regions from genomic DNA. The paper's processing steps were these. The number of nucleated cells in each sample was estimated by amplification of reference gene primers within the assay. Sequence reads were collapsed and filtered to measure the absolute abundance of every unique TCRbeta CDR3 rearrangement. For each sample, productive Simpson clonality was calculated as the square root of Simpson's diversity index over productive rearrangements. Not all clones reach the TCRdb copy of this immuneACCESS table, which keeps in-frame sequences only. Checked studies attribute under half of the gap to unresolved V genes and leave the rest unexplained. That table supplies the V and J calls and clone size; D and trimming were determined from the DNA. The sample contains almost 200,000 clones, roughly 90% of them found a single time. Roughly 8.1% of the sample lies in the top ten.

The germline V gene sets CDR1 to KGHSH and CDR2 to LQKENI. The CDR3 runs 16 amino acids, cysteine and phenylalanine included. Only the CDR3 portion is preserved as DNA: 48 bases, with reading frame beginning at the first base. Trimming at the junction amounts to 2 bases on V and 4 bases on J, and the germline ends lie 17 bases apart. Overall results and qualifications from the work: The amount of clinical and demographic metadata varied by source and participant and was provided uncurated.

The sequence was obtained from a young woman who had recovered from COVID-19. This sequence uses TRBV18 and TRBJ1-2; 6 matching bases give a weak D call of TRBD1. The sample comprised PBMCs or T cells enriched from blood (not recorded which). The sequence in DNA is TGTGCCAGCTCACCAAATTCACAGGGTACCGCCTATGGCTACACCTTC. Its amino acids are CASSPNSQGTAYGYTF.